This T cell receptor beta chain was sequenced in a study of identical twins. The study, taken as a whole, reports: It was possible that invariant MAIT and iNKT cells partly confounded the zero-insertion analyses. Memory repertoires showed no such pattern, whereas abundant cord blood beta clonotypes carried fewer insertions.

Through template switching, a universal primer site was introduced, and the cDNA contained unique molecular identifiers. TCRdb redid the calling of the 5' RACE reads with MiXCR, one entry per CDR3 protein. The repertoire includes around 370,000 distinct CDR3 sequences, around 9% of them detected once, and roughly 9% sits in the top ten. This clonotype was found a few times. Its specificity is unknown. Per germline, CDR1 MDHEN and CDR2 SYDVKM. V shed 11 bases and J 6 bases; nucleotides not matched to a gene: 16. The CDR3 sequence is 15 residues long. The V gene is TRBV28, the J gene TRBJ2-5; TRBD2 matches 9 bases. The TCR sequence derives from a woman between 50 and 59 years old in good health. The sample comprised naive T cells sorted from blood. CDR3 sequence: CAVWAGGRAGKTQYF. The CDR3 nucleotides are TGTGCCGTTTGGGCCGGCGGGAGGGCGGGAAAGACCCAGTACTTC.